Shown below are 31 T cell receptor beta chains from a single sample sequenced in a study of T-cell memory formation after mild COVID-19. TCRdb re-called the 5' RACE reads with MiXCR, one entry per CDR3 protein. The table shows roughly 110,000 distinct CDR3 sequences, with roughly 12% occurring only once. The sequencing sample was made of PBMCs or a T cell subset sorted from them (not recorded which). Source of these receptors: an adult woman who had mild COVID-19 (a few samples of this study predate the infection). Cell type and time point are not known.

This clonotype appeared once. The CDR3 DNA follows: TGTGCCAGCAGCGGAATGGGGGGAGAAACCTCAGATACGCAGTATTTT. Its translation: CASSGMGGETSDTQYF. The rearrangement joins TRBV9 to TRBJ2-3; a possible D gene is TRBD2 (6 bases). In germline, CDR1 is SGDLS, CDR2 YYNGEE. The V end was cut by 3 bases, the J end by 4 bases, with 18 bases between. This CDR3 comprises 16 residues.

The V and J genes are TRBV7-6 and TRBJ2-1; the match to TRBD2 covers 12 bases. This CDR3 has 14 amino acids. The germline V gene encodes CDR1 SGHVS and CDR2 FNYEAQ. Trimming at V came to 5 bases and at J to 6 bases, leaving 2 bases not matched to a gene. The CDR3 loop reads CASSGTSGRNEQFF. The CDR3 DNA reads as TGTGCCAGCAGCGGGACTAGCGGGCGCAATGAGCAGTTCTTC.

This chain uses TRBV24-1 with TRBJ2-1; TRBD2 aligns across 10 bases. The CDR3 length is 16 residues. Germline lookup yields CDR1 KGHDR and CDR2 SFDVKD. The V gene end was trimmed by 3 bases and the J gene end by 4 bases; junction bases not matched to a gene: 5. The chain's CDR3 is CATSDNLAGDYNEQFF. The CDR3, as DNA: TGTGCCACCAGTGATAACCTAGCGGGGGATTACAATGAGCAGTTCTTC.

The V and J genes are TRBV7-9 and TRBJ1-1, with D perhaps matching TRBD1 (5 bases). The CDR3 has 12 residues. Germline CDR1 SEHNR, CDR2 FQNEAQ (reference sequence). The ends were cut back, 11 bases at V and 4 bases at J, with 14 bases in the middle. DNA of the CDR3: TGTGCCGGCAAGGGGCACACCACTGAAGCTTTCTTT. It is translated as CAGKGHTTEAFF.

The sample holds a few counts of this clonotype. The chain employs TRBV7-3 and TRBJ2-5; D is ambiguous. CDR1 is SGHTA, CDR2 FQGTGA, per germline. The CDR3 is 14 residues long. V was cut by 3 bases and J by 5 bases, with 13 bases left in between. The CDR3 DNA follows: TGTGCCAGCAGCTTGGATAAGCGCGGTGAGACCCAGTACTTC. Protein: CASSLDKRGETQYF.

There are many counts of this clonotype. The J gene is TRBJ2-3, the V gene TRBV6-5; TRBD2 aligns across 8 bases. The CDR3 sequence is 17 residues long. Germline V CDR1 and CDR2: MNHEY, SVGAGI. J gave up 3 bases and V 2 bases, and 10 bases lay outside the gene matches. DNA of the CDR3: TGTGCCAGCAGTTACCACCCAGCGGGGGATGGGACAGATACGCAGTATTTT. Translated, it gives CASSYHPAGDGTDTQYF.

This clonotype was detected a few times. The J gene is TRBJ2-7, the V gene TRBV7-9; D is ambiguous. V was shortened by 1 base and J by 1 base, with 8 bases between the two germline ends. Germline CDR1 is SEHNR and CDR2 is FQNEAQ (reference sequence). CDR3 size: 14 residues. As DNA, the CDR3 is TGTGCCAGCAGCTTAGTTGCGGATTCCTACGAGCAGTACTTC. Translated, it gives CASSLVADSYEQYF.

The chain recombines TRBV20-1 with TRBJ2-4; 9 bases line up with TRBD2. V was pared by 3 bases and J by 8 bases, with 11 bases of the junction left unmatched. Germline V gives CDR1 DFQATT, CDR2 SNEGSKA (reference sequence). CDR3 length equals 15 residues. Here the CDR3 DNA reads TGCAGTGCTAGGGGGAGAGGGACTAGCCAAGACATTCAGTACTTC. As protein: CSARGRGTSQDIQYF.

This clonotype occurred a few times. Written as DNA, the CDR3 is TGTGCCAGCAGCTTAGTCGTCGGCCACCAAAGCGATGAGCAGTTCTTC. Its protein is CASSLVVGHQSDEQFF. J is TRBJ2-1 and V is TRBV7-9; D uncertain. The CDR3 loop spans 16 amino acids. The V end was cut by 1 base, the J end by 8 bases, with 18 bases between. CDR1 is SEHNR and CDR2 is FQNEAQ in the germline V gene (reference sequence).

V usage is TRBV9 and J usage is TRBJ2-7; the D gene is possibly TRBD1 (6 bases). With 0 bases removed from V and 3 bases from J, the gap between germline ends came to 10 bases. Germline CDR1 and CDR2: SGDLS and YYNGEE. The CDR3 has 14 residues. The CDR3 loop reads CASSVGDILYEQYF. The CDR3 nucleotides are TGTGCCAGCAGCGTAGGGGACATCCTCTACGAGCAGTACTTC.

This clonotype occurred a few times. This chain joins TRBV5-1 and TRBJ2-1, with 7 bases identical to TRBD2. CDR1 and CDR2 from the germline V gene are SGHRS and YFSETQ. V gave up 4 bases and J gave up 4 bases; unmatched junction bases: 11. The CDR3 spans 16 residues. The CDR3 DNA sequence: TGCGCCAGCAGCCCGATTGCGGCGGGAGATTACAATGAGCAGTTCTTC. Amino acids: CASSPIAAGDYNEQFF. Filled out from reference TRBV5-1 and TRBJ2-1, the complete variable domain reads KAGVTQTPRYLIKTRGQQVTLSCSPISGHRSVSWYQQTPGQGLQFLFEYFSETQRNKGNFPGRFSGRQFSNSRSEMNVSTLELGDSALYLCASSPIAAGDYNEQFFGPGTRLTVL.

This clonotype was observed many times. CDR3 nucleotide sequence: TGTGCCATCAGCGGGGACCACTGGATTTCCTACGAGCAGTACTTC. This encodes CAISGDHWISYEQYF. The rearrangement uses TRBV10-3 and TRBJ2-7; tentatively, D is TRBD1 or TRBD2 (5 bases each). CDR3 length equals 15 residues. CDR1 is ENHRY, CDR2 SYGVKD, per germline. Trimming shortened V by 6 bases and J by 1 base, and 16 bases separated the two germline ends.

The chain uses TRBV7-9 and TRBJ2-1; D is perhaps TRBD2 (6 bases). The CDR3 runs 16 residues. Trimming stripped 6 bases from V and 5 bases from J, with 20 bases between. Per the germline V gene, CDR1 is SEHNR and CDR2 is FQNEAQ (reference sequence). The CDR3, as DNA: TGTGCCAGCAGTTCGATGAAGGCGGGGAGAGACAATGAGCAGTTCTTC. It specifies CASSSMKAGRDNEQFF. The full variable domain, rest sourced from reference TRBV7-9 and TRBJ2-1, is DTGVSQNPRHKITKRGQNVTFRCDPISEHNRLYWYRQTLGQGPEFLTYFQNEAQLEKSRLLSDRFSAERPKGSFSTLEIQRTEQGDSAMYLCASSSMKAGRDNEQFFGPGTRLTVL.

This clonotype has only a few counts. The genes are TRBV11-3 and TRBJ2-1, with 8 bases fitting TRBD2. This CDR3 is built from 16 residues. The junction had 14 bases not matched to a gene; V was cut back by 8 bases and J by 5 bases. Germline CDR1 is SGHNT and CDR2 is YENEEA. The CDR3 protein is CASRVRAGGLHNEQFF. DNA of the CDR3: TGTGCCAGCCGGGTACGGGCGGGAGGATTACACAATGAGCAGTTCTTC.

The chain links TRBV7-3 to TRBJ1-2, with D perhaps matching TRBD1 (5 bases). This CDR3 has 13 residues. Germline V gives CDR1 SGHTA, CDR2 FQGTGA. The germline V and J ends were trimmed by 5 bases and 6 bases, with 13 bases remaining between them. CDR3 loop: CASSPGGGDGYTF. CDR3 in DNA: TGTGCCAGCAGCCCCGGCGGGGGTGATGGCTACACCTTC.

This clonotype was counted a few times. V usage is TRBV19 and J usage is TRBJ1-1; 7 bases line up with TRBD1. Per germline, CDR1 LNHDA and CDR2 SQIVND (reference sequence). The ends lost 7 bases at V and 6 bases at J; junction bases unmatched: 14. The CDR3 is 15 residues long. The DNA for the CDR3 is TGTGCCAGTACGCCTCCCGGGACAGCGTCACCTGAAGCTTTCTTT. This gives the protein CASTPPGTASPEAFF. The full variable domain, its missing parts supplied by reference TRBV19 and TRBJ1-1, is DGGITQSPKYLFRKEGQNVTLSCEQNLNHDAMYWYRQDPGQGLRLIYYSQIVNDFQKGDIAEGYSVSREKKESFPLTVTSAQKNPTAFYLCASTPPGTASPEAFFGQGTRLTVV.

This clonotype was counted only a few times. The chain links TRBV4-3 to TRBJ2-7; TRBD1 matches 7 bases. Germline-derived CDR1 and CDR2 are LGHNA and YSLEER. The ends lost 4 bases at V and 3 bases at J; junction bases unmatched: 15. CDR3 length: 17 amino acids. The CDR3 region is CASSPYWDFRGHYEQYF. CDR3 nucleotide sequence: TGCGCCAGCAGCCCTTATTGGGATTTTAGGGGGCACTACGAGCAGTACTTC.

This clonotype was seen a few times. CDR3 in DNA: TGTGCCAGCCGACCAACCTCCCGGGGGGGGCTTCACAATGAGCAGTTCTTC. This translates into CASRPTSRGGLHNEQFF. This rearrangement joins TRBV3-1 to TRBJ2-1; 8 positions agree with TRBD2. Germline V lookup: CDR1 LGHDT, CDR2 YNNKEL (reference sequence). V shed 8 bases, J shed 5 bases, and the junction held 17 bases outside the gene matches. This CDR3 is 17 amino acids long.

The chain carries TRBV2 and TRBJ1-6; the D is unclear. The CDR3 loop spans 18 amino acids. CDR1 SNHLY and CDR2 FYNNEI come from the germline V gene. Between the trimmed V and J ends, which lost 2 bases and 0 bases, there was a span of 14 bases. CDR3 DNA sequence: TGTGCCAGCAGTGAAATGGAAGCTAGAAGCTCCTATAATTCACCCCTCCACTTT. It encodes CASSEMEARSSYNSPLHF.

This clonotype showed up just a few times. The chain has TRBV24-1 and TRBJ1-5, with D hard to call. The CDR3 has 14 residues. V lost 5 bases to trimming and J lost 1 base, with 8 bases between them. Germline assignment: CDR1 KGHDR and CDR2 SFDVKD. DNA of the CDR3: TGTGCCACCAGTGCGACGGTAAGCAATCAGCCCCAGCATTTT. Translation gives CATSATVSNQPQHF.

This clonotype has only a few counts. The gene calls are TRBV25-1 and TRBJ2-1; D not certain. The V and J ends lost 5 bases and 5 bases respectively, with 7 bases between them. The germline V gene has CDR1 MGHDK and CDR2 SYGVNS. There are 12 residues in the CDR3. The CDR3 loop reads CASSWTNNEQFF. Written as DNA, the CDR3 is TGTGCCAGCAGTTGGACCAACAATGAGCAGTTCTTC.

The rearrangement joins TRBV4-1 to TRBJ2-1, with TRBD1 matching 9 bases. V shed 3 bases and J 8 bases; nucleotides not matched to a gene: 8. This CDR3 is built from 15 residues. Germline V lookup: CDR1 MGHRA, CDR2 YSYEKL. CDR3 amino acids: CASSHLQGALDEQFF. The CDR3 region has the DNA TGCGCCAGCAGCCATTTACAGGGGGCGCTGGATGAGCAGTTCTTC.

This clonotype was recorded a few times. CDR3 loop: CASSAGTSGRFTTDTQYF. CDR3 in DNA: TGTGCCAGCAGCGCCGGGACTAGCGGGAGGTTTACTACAGATACGCAGTATTTT. The gene calls are TRBV11-2 and TRBJ2-3; 15 nucleotides line up with TRBD2. CDR1 and CDR2 from the germline V gene are SGHAT and FQNNGV. The CDR3 totals 18 residues. Trimming cost V 5 bases and J 3 bases; bases outside gene matches: 9.

The chain joins TRBV19 to TRBJ1-5, with D maybe TRBD1 (5 bases). The CDR3 has 16 residues. The ends were cut back, 6 bases at V and 2 bases at J, with 17 bases in the middle. CDR1 LNHDA and CDR2 SQIVND come from the germline V gene (reference sequence). The CDR3 DNA follows: TGTGCCAGTAGAAGGATCGGGCGAGGGGGCAATCAGCCCCAGCATTTT. Its protein product is CASRRIGRGGNQPQHF. Based on the CDR3 plus reference TRBV19 and TRBJ1-5, the full variable domain is DGGITQSPKYLFRKEGQNVTLSCEQNLNHDAMYWYRQDPGQGLRLIYYSQIVNDFQKGDIAEGYSVSREKKESFPLTVTSAQKNPTAFYLCASRRIGRGGNQPQHFGDGTRLSIL.

This clonotype was seen a few times. The chain joins TRBV5-1 to TRBJ1-1, with no clear D. The CDR3 sequence is 18 residues long. The V and J ends lost 2 bases and 1 base respectively, with 21 bases between them. Germline values: CDR1 SGHRS, CDR2 YFSETQ. The CDR3 DNA is TGCGCCAGCAGCTTAGGAGGAAACCGTCCTTACGGGAACACTGAAGCTTTCTTT. It is translated as CASSLGGNRPYGNTEAFF. Supplemented by reference TRBV5-1 and TRBJ1-1, the full variable domain reads KAGVTQTPRYLIKTRGQQVTLSCSPISGHRSVSWYQQTPGQGLQFLFEYFSETQRNKGNFPGRFSGRQFSNSRSEMNVSTLELGDSALYLCASSLGGNRPYGNTEAFFGQGTRLTVV.

A word on this clonotype: The conserved phenylalanine or tryptophan is not found at the CDR3 terminus, so this likely reflects a read error. The chain joins TRBV7-9 to TRBJ2-7; D is tentatively TRBD1 or TRBD2 (5 bases each). CDR1 and CDR2 from the germline V gene are SEHNR and FQNEAQ (reference sequence). Trimming cost V 4 bases and J 6 bases, with 25 bases left between them. There are 17 residues in the CDR3. This CDR3 is CASSSSSSGTPSSEQYL. For the CDR3, the DNA is TGTGCCAGCAGCTCATCCTCCTCCGGGACCCCTTCCAGCGAGCAGTACTTA.

The chain employs TRBV12-3 or TRBV12-4 and TRBJ2-7; unclear D gene. The CDR3 has 14 residues. Trimming removed 2 bases from V and 0 bases from J, with 8 bases in between. CDR3 sequence reads: CASSLRPYSYEQYF. The CDR3 DNA follows: TGTGCCAGCAGTTTACGTCCATACTCCTACGAGCAGTACTTC.

V is TRBV30 and J is TRBJ2-5; TRBD2 matches 11 bases. The germline V gene has CDR1 GTSNPN and CDR2 SVGIG (reference sequence). CDR3 length equals 18 residues. The trim removed 3 bases at V and 1 base at J, leaving 13 bases unmatched. CDR3 DNA sequence: TGTGCCTGGAGCCCAACTAGCGGGGGCCCGTATTTCCAAGAGACCCAGTACTTC. It encodes CAWSPTSGGPYFQETQYF.

The chain is built from TRBV3-1 and TRBJ2-7, with 7 bases fitting TRBD1. The CDR3 runs 15 residues. After removal of 7 bases from V and 3 bases from J, the junction contained 12 bases not matched to a gene. The germline CDR1 and CDR2 sequences are LGHDT and YNNKEL (reference sequence). In nucleotides, the CDR3 is TGTGCCAGCACGTCCGGTGAGACAGGGTTCTACGAGCAGTACTTC. Residues: CASTSGETGFYEQYF.

The gene calls are TRBV30 and TRBJ1-1, with a weak D call TRBD1 (6 bases). The CDR3 is 13 amino acids. Deletions cut 0 bases from V and 1 base from J, with 6 bases between. The germline CDR1 and CDR2 sequences are GTSNPN and SVGIG (reference sequence). CDR3 loop: CAWSVQGNTEAFF. CDR3 coding DNA: TGTGCCTGGAGTGTACAGGGGAACACTGAAGCTTTCTTT.

The V call is TRBV20-1, the J call TRBJ2-2; TRBD2 agrees at 7 bases. J was trimmed by 3 bases and V by 2 bases; bases with no gene match: 6. The CDR3 extends over 15 amino acids. The V gene's germline CDR1 is DFQATT and CDR2 SNEGSKA (reference sequence). Here the CDR3 DNA reads TGCAGTGCTAGAAATGCGGGAGAGGACACCGGGGAGCTGTTTTTT. Translating it yields CSARNAGEDTGELFF.